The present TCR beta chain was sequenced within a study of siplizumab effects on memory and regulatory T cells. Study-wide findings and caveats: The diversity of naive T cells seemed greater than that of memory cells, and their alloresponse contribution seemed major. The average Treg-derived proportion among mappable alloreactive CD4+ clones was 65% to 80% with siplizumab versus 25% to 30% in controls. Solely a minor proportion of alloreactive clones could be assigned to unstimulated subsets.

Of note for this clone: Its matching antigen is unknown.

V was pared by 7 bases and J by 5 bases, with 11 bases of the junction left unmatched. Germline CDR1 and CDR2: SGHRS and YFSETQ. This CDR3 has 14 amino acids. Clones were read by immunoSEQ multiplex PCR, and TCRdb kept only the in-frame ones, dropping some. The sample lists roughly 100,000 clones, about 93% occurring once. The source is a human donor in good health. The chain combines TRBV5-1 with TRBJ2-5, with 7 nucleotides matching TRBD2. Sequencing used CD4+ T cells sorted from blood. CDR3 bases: TGCGCCAGCTCTTCTAGGATGCGGGAGGAGACCCAGTACTTC. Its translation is CASSSRMREETQYF.